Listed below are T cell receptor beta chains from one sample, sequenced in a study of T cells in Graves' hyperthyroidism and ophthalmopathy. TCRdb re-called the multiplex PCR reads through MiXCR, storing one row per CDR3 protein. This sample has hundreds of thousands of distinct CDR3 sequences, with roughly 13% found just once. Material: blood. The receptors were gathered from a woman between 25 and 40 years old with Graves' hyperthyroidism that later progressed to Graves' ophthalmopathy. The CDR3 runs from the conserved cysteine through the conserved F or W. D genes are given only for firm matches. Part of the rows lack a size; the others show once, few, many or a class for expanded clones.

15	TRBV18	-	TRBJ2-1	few	TGTGCCAGCTCCCAGACAGAGATCTCCTACAATGAGCAGTTCTTC	CASSQTEISYNEQFF
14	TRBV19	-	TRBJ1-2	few	TGTGCCAGTAAAGGATATGATGGGAGAACTGGCTACACCTTC	CASKGYDGRTGYTF
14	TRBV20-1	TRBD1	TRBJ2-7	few	TGCAGTGCTAGGTGGGACAGGGGGCTGGGTGAGCAGTACTTC	CSARWDRGLGEQYF
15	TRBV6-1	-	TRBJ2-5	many	TGTGCCAGCAGCTTACAGGGAGGAAGGCCGGAGACCCAGTACTTC	CASSLQGGRPETQYF
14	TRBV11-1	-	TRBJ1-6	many	TGTGCCAGCAGCCGTTCAGGGAATAATTCACCCCTCCACTTT	CASSRSGNNSPLHF
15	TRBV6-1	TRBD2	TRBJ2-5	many	TGTGCCAGCAGTTGGTTACGGGAGGGCTGGGAGACCCAGTACTTC	CASSWLREGWETQYF
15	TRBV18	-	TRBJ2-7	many	TGTGCCAGCTCACCACCAACACCCGGTCTGGACGAGCAGTACTTC	CASSPPTPGLDEQYF
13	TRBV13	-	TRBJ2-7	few	TGTGCCAGCAGCTTAGGCCTAACTATCGAGCAGTACTTC	CASSLGLTIEQYF
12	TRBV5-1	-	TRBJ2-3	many	TGCGCCAGCAGCTCCGATCTTGATACGCAGTATTTT	CASSSDLDTQYF
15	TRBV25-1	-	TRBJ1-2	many	TGTGCCAGCAGTGACCGGGGGGGAAGGGTCGGTGGCTACACCTTC	CASSDRGGRVGGYTF
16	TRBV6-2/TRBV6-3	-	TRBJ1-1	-	TGTGCCAGCAGGCAACCTTACAGGGTAGGAGACACTGAAGCTTTCTTT	CASRQPYRVGDTEAFF
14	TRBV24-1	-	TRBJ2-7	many	TGTGCCACCAGCCGACGGCGTTTTGGGAACGAGCAGTACTTC	CATSRRRFGNEQYF
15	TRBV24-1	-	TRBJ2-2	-	TGTGCCACCGCCTCTGGAGCTGGGTTCACCGGGGAGCTGTTTTTT	CATASGAGFTGELFF
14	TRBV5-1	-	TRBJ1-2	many	TGCGCCAGCAGCCCCGACATGGGTACGAGCGGCTACACCTTC	CASSPDMGTSGYTF
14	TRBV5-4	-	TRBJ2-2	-	TGTGCCAGCAGCCCCGGACTGGGCACCGGGGAGCTGTTTTTT	CASSPGLGTGELFF
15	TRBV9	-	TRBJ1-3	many	TGTGCCAGCAGCGTAGAGCTGGGAACTGGAAACACCATATATTTT	CASSVELGTGNTIYF
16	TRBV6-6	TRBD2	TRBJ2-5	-	TGTGCCAGCAGTTACTCGTCGGGAGGGCCTTGGGAGACCCAGTACTTC	CASSYSSGGPWETQYF
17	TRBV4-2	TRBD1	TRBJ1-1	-	TGTGCCAGCAGCCAAGATGGGGGACAGGGGGTCCTGTACCAAGCTTTCTTT	CASSQDGGQGVLYQAFF
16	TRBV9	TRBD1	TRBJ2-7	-	TGTGCCAGCAGCCCCCTCGGGGACAGACTATACTACGAGCAGTACTTC	CASSPLGDRLYYEQYF